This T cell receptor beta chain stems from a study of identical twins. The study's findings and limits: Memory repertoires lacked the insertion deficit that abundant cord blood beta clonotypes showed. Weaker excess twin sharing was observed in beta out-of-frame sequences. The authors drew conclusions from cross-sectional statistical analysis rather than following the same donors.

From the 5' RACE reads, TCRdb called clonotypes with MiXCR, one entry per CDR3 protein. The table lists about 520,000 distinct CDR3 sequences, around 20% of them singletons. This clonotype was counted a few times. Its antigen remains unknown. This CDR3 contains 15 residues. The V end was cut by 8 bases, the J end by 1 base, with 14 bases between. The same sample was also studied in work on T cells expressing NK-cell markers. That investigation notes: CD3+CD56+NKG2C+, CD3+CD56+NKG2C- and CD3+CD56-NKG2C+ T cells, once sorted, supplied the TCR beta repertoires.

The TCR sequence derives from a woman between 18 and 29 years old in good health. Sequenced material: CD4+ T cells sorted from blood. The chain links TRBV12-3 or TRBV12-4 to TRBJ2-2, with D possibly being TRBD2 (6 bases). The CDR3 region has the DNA TGTGCCAGCTTGGCGGGGCTCTTGAACACCGGGGAGCTGTTTTTT. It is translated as CASLAGLLNTGELFF.